What follows are 26 T cell receptor delta chains derived from one specimen sequenced in a study of Vγ9Vδ2 T cells in congenital toxoplasmosis. TRGC- and TRDC-specific primers primed one-tube template-switch reverse transcription to make cDNA. The TRGC primer was designed to target TRGC1 and TRGC2 alike. TCRdb called clones anew from the reads with CATT. The repertoire has some 990 delta-chain clones, around 19% of them found once; the top ten carry 9.5% to 12%. The sample was gamma-delta T cells from blood. All receptors come from a child under 10 years old born to a mother with Toxoplasma gondii infection during pregnancy, either congenitally infected or uninfected (not recorded which).

This clone is categorized as large. The genes are TRDV1 and TRDJ1; 8 bases align to TRDD3. The CDR3 contains 18 residues. Germline loops: CDR1 TSWWSYY, CDR2 QGS. V gave up 1 base and J gave up 3 bases; unmatched junction bases: 13. The CDR3 DNA is TGTGCTCTTGGGGAACCAGCTGCCCTACTGGGGATACCCGATAAACTCATCTTT. Encoded protein: CALGEPAALLGIPDKLIF.

The gene calls are TRDV2 and TRDJ1, with D possibly being TRDD3 (5 bases). V was pared by 0 bases and J by 0 bases, with 10 bases between. This CDR3 contains 15 residues. Germline-derived CDR1 and CDR2 are GEAIGNYY and EKD. The CDR3 DNA is TGTGCCTGTGACACCGTGGGGTTTTACACCGATAAACTCATCTTT. Its protein product is CACDTVGFYTDKLIF.

Points on this clone: This could be a read error, since a much larger clone is one nucleotide away. The chain employs TRDV2 and TRDJ3; 11 bases fit TRDD3. The J gene, left out of TCRdb, was set here by checking the DNA against germline. Germline lookup yields CDR1 GEAIGNYY and CDR2 EKD. The CDR3 length is 19 residues. CDR3 amino acids: CACDTVLGDSSRDTRQMFF. The CDR3, as DNA: TGTGCCTGTGACACCGTACTGGGGGATAGCTCCAGGGACACCCGACAGATGTTTTTC.

By proportion, this clone is medium-sized. The chain has TRDV2 and TRDJ1; D not certain. The CDR3 runs 15 residues. Between the trimmed V and J ends, which lost 3 bases and 0 bases, there was a span of 13 bases. Germline assignment: CDR1 GEAIGNYY and CDR2 EKD. In DNA, the CDR3 is TGTGCCTGTGACCCAGTACTGCGATACACCGATAAACTCATCTTT. This sequence encodes CACDPVLRYTDKLIF.

As for this clone: A much larger clone lies a single base off, so this may be a read error. The chain uses TRDV2 and TRDJ1, with TRDD3 matching 7 bases. Since TCRdb gives no J gene, matching the DNA to germline was used here to assign it. The CDR3 spans 14 residues. V shed 3 bases and J 2 bases; nucleotides not matched to a gene: 5. CDR1 and CDR2 (germline): GEAIGNYY, EKD. The CDR3 nucleotides are TGTGCCTGTGACTTACCGGGGGATACCGATAAACTCATCTTT. Its translation: CACDLPGDTDKLIF.

As to this clone: This likely came from a read error, as a far larger clone is one base away. This sequence joins TRDV2 and TRDJ1; D gene unclear. In the absence of a J gene in TCRdb, the DNA was matched to germline to assign it here. From germline, CDR1 is GEAIGNYY and CDR2 EKD. The CDR3 extends over 14 amino acids. The CDR3 here is CARDTVGASDKLIF. As DNA, the CDR3 is TGTGCCCGTGACACCGTTGGCGCATCCGATAAACTCATCTTT.

By share, this clone ranks as medium-sized. The genes are TRDV2 and TRDJ1; possibly TRDD3 for D (6 bases). The ends were cut back, 2 bases at V and 0 bases at J, with 12 bases in the middle. Germline-derived CDR1 and CDR2 are GEAIGNYY and EKD. There are 15 residues in the CDR3. CDR3 loop: CACDILGSNTDKLIF. The CDR3 DNA is TGTGCCTGTGACATACTGGGTTCCAACACCGATAAACTCATCTTT.

As concerns this clone: This likely came from a read error, as a far larger clone is one base away. The chain has TRDV1 and TRDJ1; TRDD3 might be the D (6 bases). The J gene was not available in TCRdb and was assigned here by matching the DNA to germline segments. This CDR3 region has 15 residues. V dropped 0 bases and J dropped 4 bases, with 12 bases sitting between them. Germline V lookup: CDR1 TSWWSYY, CDR2 QGS. The CDR3 bases are TGTGCTCTTGGGGAACTAGCTGGGGTATACGATAAACTCATCTTT. Translated: CALGELAGVYDKLIF.

Judged by abundance, this clone is large. This same CDR3 is encoded by further DNA sequences in the sample. This chain joins TRDV3 and TRDJ1, with D perhaps TRDD3 (5 bases). Germline lookup yields CDR1 TVYSNPD and CDR2 GDNSRS (reference sequence). V was pared by 5 bases and J by 0 bases, with 13 bases between. CDR3 length: 13 amino acids. CDR3 nucleotides: TGTGCCCGAAGGGGGGCGTACACCGATAAACTCATCTTT. As protein: CARRGAYTDKLIF. The variable domain in full, with the rest retrieved from reference TRDV3 and TRDJ1, is CDKVTQSSPDQTVASGSEVVLLCTYDTVYSNPDLFWYRIRPDYSFQFVFYGDNSRSEGADFTQGRFSVKHILTQKAFHLVISPVRTEDSATYYCARRGAYTDKLIFGKGTRVTVEP.

This clone is large. The chain employs TRDV2 and TRDJ1; a weak D match, TRDD3 (6 bases). With 0 bases removed from V and 2 bases from J, the gap between germline ends came to 6 bases. The CDR3 totals 13 residues. Germline-derived CDR1 and CDR2 are GEAIGNYY and EKD. CDR3 nucleotide sequence: TGTGCCTGTGACACCTGGGGGACCGATAAACTCATCTTT. This translates into CACDTWGTDKLIF.

The V and J genes are TRDV2 and TRDJ1; 10 bases are shared with TRDD3. Germline V gene sequence: CDR1 GEAIGNYY, CDR2 EKD. After removal of 3 bases from V and 2 bases from J, the junction contained 5 bases not matched to a gene. The CDR3 has 15 residues. CDR3 in DNA: TGTGCCTGTGACTACTGGGGGATTGGGACCGATAAACTCATCTTT. Protein product: CACDYWGIGTDKLIF.

This clone occurred a few times. A far bigger clonotype differs at one base, so this is likely a read error. The V gene is TRAV38-2/DV8, the J gene TRDJ1; TRDD3 matches 12 bases. The germline V gene encodes CDR1 TSESDYY and CDR2 QEAYKQQN. The CDR3 spans 17 residues. Trimming removed 3 bases from V and 7 bases from J; junction bases left unmatched: 13. The CDR3 nucleotides read TGTGCTTATAGGAACGCCCTAGTCCTGGGGGATACGATTAAACTCATCTTT. Residues: CAYRNALVLGDTIKLIF.

Concerning this clone itself: A much larger clone differs from this one at a single base, so this may be a read error. The chain joins TRDV2 to TRDJ1, with TRDD3 matching over 11 bases. TCRdb lists no J gene, so it was determined here by aligning the DNA to germline. Trimming cost V 2 bases and J 2 bases; bases outside gene matches: 12. CDR1 and CDR2 from the germline V gene are GEAIGNYY and EKD. CDR3 length equals 18 residues. DNA for the CDR3: TGTGCCTGTGACATAATACTGGGGGATATAACGTCAACCGATAAACTCATCTTT. This gives the protein CACDIILGDITSTDKLIF.

As to this clone: A read error is likely here: a far larger clone is one base away. The chain has TRDV1 and TRDJ1; maybe TRDD2 (8 bases). TCRdb records no J gene; here it was assigned by comparing the DNA to germline. Germline CDR1 is TSWWSYY and CDR2 is QGS. The CDR3 is made up of 23 amino acids. The CDR3 nucleotides are TGTGCTCCTGGGGGCGAATATCTTCCTACTTTGGGTTTACGAGCTGGGGGCCCCGATAAACTCATCTTT. The encoded protein is CAPGGEYLPTLGLRAGGPDKLIF.

This chain connects TRDV2 to TRDJ1, with D perhaps matching TRDD3 (6 bases). The CDR3 contains 14 residues. The V and J ends lost 0 bases and 3 bases respectively, with 10 bases between them. Germline values: CDR1 GEAIGNYY, CDR2 EKD. The CDR3 is CACDTVLGADKLIF. The CDR3, as DNA: TGTGCCTGTGACACCGTACTGGGAGCCGATAAACTCATCTTT.

By share, this clone ranks as medium-sized. The chain combines TRDV2 with TRDJ1; 9 nucleotides agree with TRDD3. Germline CDR1 is GEAIGNYY and CDR2 is EKD. V shed 0 bases and J 3 bases; nucleotides not matched to a gene: 16. CDR3 length: 19 amino acids. CDR3 in amino acids: CACDTLSRGYAYEADKLIF. The CDR3 DNA follows: TGTGCCTGTGACACCCTGAGTAGGGGATACGCGTATGAGGCCGATAAACTCATCTTT.

J is TRDJ1 and V is TRDV2; TRDD3 aligns across 13 bases. Here the J gene was assigned by germline matching of the DNA, as TCRdb has none. Germline CDR1 is GEAIGNYY and CDR2 is EKD. The CDR3 sequence is 25 residues long. V lost 0 bases and J lost 0; bases outside the gene matches: 27. CDR3 in DNA: TGTGCCTGTGACACCCTCACTTCCCCCCAAGTACTGGGGGATACGCGTGCCTTGTACACCGATAAACTCATCTTT. Encoded protein: CACDTLTSPQVLGDTRALYTDKLIF.

In its sample, this clone was seen a few times. The chain is built from TRDV2 and TRDJ1; D ambiguous. TCRdb lists no J gene, so it was determined here by aligning the DNA to germline. The CDR3 totals 15 residues. Trimming left V 3 bases short and J 0 bases short, with 13 bases between. Germline loops: CDR1 GEAIGNYY, CDR2 EKD. The CDR3 DNA follows: TGTGCCTGTGACGCCATACTGTGGGACACCGATAAACTCATCTTT. Translating gives CACDAILWDTDKLIF.

A few counts support this clone. This sequence joins TRDV2 and TRDJ3; tentatively, D is TRDD3 (5 bases). As TCRdb names no J gene, one was assigned here on the basis of a DNA match to germline. This CDR3 is 14 amino acids long. Between the trimmed V and J ends, which lost 3 bases and 5 bases, there was a span of 7 bases. Germline values: CDR1 GEAIGNYY, CDR2 EKD. This CDR3 reads CACDLLGDTRQMFF. In nucleotides, the CDR3 is TGTGCCTGTGACCTACTGGGGGACACCCGACAGATGTTTTTC.

This clone appeared a few times. A much larger clone sits a single nucleotide away, making a read error possible. Other DNA sequences from this sample encode an identical CDR3 as well. This chain joins TRDV1 and TRDJ2; D ambiguous. CDR1 TSWWSYY and CDR2 QGS come from the germline V gene. The CDR3 is 14 residues long. CDR3 residues: CALGERVPSAQLFF. The CDR3 nucleotides are TGTGCTCTTGGGGAAAGGGTCCCCTCAGCACAGCTCTTCTTT.

By sample share, this clone is large. The chain links TRDV3 to TRDJ1; 8 bases agree with TRDD3. This CDR3 is 15 amino acids long. Germline V lookup: CDR1 TVYSNPD, CDR2 GDNSRS (reference sequence). Trimming at V came to 2 bases and at J to 3 bases, leaving 11 bases not matched to a gene. The CDR3 DNA is TGTGCCTTTCTTTGGGGGGATATTTACGCCGATAAACTCATCTTT. Protein sequence: CAFLWGDIYADKLIF.

In its sample, this clone is large. The chain has TRDV2 and TRDJ1; 12 nucleotides agree with TRDD3. The V segment lost 3 bases and the J segment 5 bases; nucleotides outside the gene matches: 6. Germline lookup yields CDR1 GEAIGNYY and CDR2 EKD. The CDR3 is 15 residues long. Here the CDR3 DNA reads TGTGCCTGTGACGTACTGGGGGATACCTCAGATAAACTCATCTTT. Protein: CACDVLGDTSDKLIF.

This clone has a handful of counts. The rearrangement uses TRDV2 and TRDJ1; TRDD3 matches at 8 bases. TCRdb does not report a J gene; here it was assigned by matching the DNA to germline references. Germline values: CDR1 GEAIGNYY, CDR2 EKD. J gave up 2 bases and V 2 bases, and 6 bases lay outside the gene matches. The CDR3 is made up of 15 amino acids. CDR3: CACDKVLGGTDKLIF. The CDR3 DNA reads as TGTGCCTGTGACAAAGTACTGGGGGGGACCGATAAACTCATCTTT.

This clone rates as large. The V and J genes are TRDV2 and TRDJ1; D is perhaps TRDD3 (6 bases). Germline CDR1 is GEAIGNYY and CDR2 is EKD. This CDR3 has 19 amino acids. Trimming left V 0 bases short and J 5 bases short, with 27 bases between. CDR3 nucleotide sequence: TGTGCCTGTGACACCCTCGGGGTTGTTCTGGGGACCACGGCGGATAAACTCATCTTT. Translation: CACDTLGVVLGTTADKLIF.

The J segment is TRDJ1; no V gene was assigned; TRDD3 was called by the table and not checked on the DNA. The CDR3 spans 22 residues. As DNA, the CDR3 is TGCAGTGGTATCAACGCAGAGTACATGGGATCGAGCTCTTTGCGGGACACCGATAAACTCATCTTT. This encodes CSGINAEYMGSSSLRDTDKLIF.

By its share, this clone is large. The chain recombines TRDV2 with TRDJ3, with 8 nucleotides matching TRDD3. The CDR3 is made up of 20 amino acids. CDR1 and CDR2 (germline): GEAIGNYY, EKD. The J segment lost 0 bases and the V segment lost 1 base, leaving 10 bases of the junction unmatched. Here the CDR3 reads CACDTTWGIPSSWDTRQMFF. The CDR3 DNA sequence: TGTGCCTGTGACACAACATGGGGGATTCCTAGCTCCTGGGACACCCGACAGATGTTTTTC.